This T cell receptor (beta chain) was identified in a study of cytomegalovirus exposure and HLA in healthy donors. Study observations and caveats: A later analysis found TCR association rates differed by HLA locus, highest for DRB1 and lowest for HLA-C.

Regarding this clone: What it recognizes is unknown.

This CDR3 is built from 15 residues. Trimming took 7 bases from V and 1 from J; bases not matched to a gene: 9. Germline loops: CDR1 MNHEY, CDR2 SVGAGI. The PCR made use of 60 Vbeta and 13 Jbeta primers. Repertoires were generated with immunoSEQ multiplex PCR, while TCRdb's copy carries only in-frame clones and drops some. The table lists approximately 220,000 clones, around 76% of them singletons. V usage is TRBV6-5 and J usage is TRBJ2-5; 7 bases are a match to TRBD2. Sequencing was carried out using PBMCs. The clonotype was recovered from a man younger than 30 in good health and CMV-seronegative. DNA of the CDR3: TGTGCCAGCAATAAAGCGGGGACCGGCCAAGAGACCCAGTACTTC. As protein: CASNKAGTGQETQYF.